Reported below is one T cell receptor beta chain. The data were produced by immunoSEQ multiplex PCR, yet TCRdb's version contains in-frame clones alone and is incomplete. The repertoire has tens of thousands of clones, just over 85% of them found once; the top ten carry roughly 6%. V was clipped by 1 base and J by 0 bases, with 7 bases between them. The germline V gene has CDR1 LNHDA and CDR2 SQIVND (reference sequence). CDR3 length: 15 residues. The entry originates in a study of OX40 agonist ivuxolimab in advanced cancers. On the study more broadly: Every 2 weeks, ivuxolimab was infused into the patients intravenously at between 0.01 and 10 mg/kg. Participants, roughly 81% male, averaged approximately 56 years of age, ranging from about 23 to 85.

This sequence joins TRBV19 and TRBJ2-1; D perhaps matches TRBD1 (5 bases). The receptor's source is an adult with an advanced solid tumor such as melanoma, head and neck, liver or kidney cancer. The sequences come from CD4+ or CD8+ T cells sorted from blood, collected in a trial of the OX40 agonist ivuxolimab. This chain's CDR3 is CASSIGRGSYNEQFF. The CDR3 bases are TGTGCCAGTAGTATAGGAAGGGGCTCCTACAATGAGCAGTTCTTC.